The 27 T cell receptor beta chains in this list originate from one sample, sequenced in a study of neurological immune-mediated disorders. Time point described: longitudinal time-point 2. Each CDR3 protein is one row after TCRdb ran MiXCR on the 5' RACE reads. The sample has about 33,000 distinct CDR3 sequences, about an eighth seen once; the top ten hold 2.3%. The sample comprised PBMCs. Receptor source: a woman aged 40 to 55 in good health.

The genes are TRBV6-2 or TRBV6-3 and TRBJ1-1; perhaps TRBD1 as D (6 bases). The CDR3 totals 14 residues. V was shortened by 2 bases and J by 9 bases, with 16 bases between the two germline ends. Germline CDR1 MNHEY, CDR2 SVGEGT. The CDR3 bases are TGTGCCAGCAGTTACGCCGGGACACCGAAAAAAGCTTTCTTT. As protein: CASSYAGTPKKAFF.

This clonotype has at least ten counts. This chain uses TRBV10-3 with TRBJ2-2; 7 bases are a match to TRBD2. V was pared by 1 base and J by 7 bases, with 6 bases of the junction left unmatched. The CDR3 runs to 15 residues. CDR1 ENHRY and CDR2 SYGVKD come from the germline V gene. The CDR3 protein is CAISEWSGIGGELFF. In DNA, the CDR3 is TGTGCCATCAGTGAGTGGAGCGGGATAGGCGGGGAGCTGTTTTTT.

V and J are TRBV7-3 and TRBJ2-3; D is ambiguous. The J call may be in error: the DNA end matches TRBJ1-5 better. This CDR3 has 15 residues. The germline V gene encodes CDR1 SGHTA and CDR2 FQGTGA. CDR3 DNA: TGTGCCAGCAGCTTAACTGGCGGTAGCACAGATACGCAGCATTTT. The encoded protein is CASSLTGGSTDTQHF.

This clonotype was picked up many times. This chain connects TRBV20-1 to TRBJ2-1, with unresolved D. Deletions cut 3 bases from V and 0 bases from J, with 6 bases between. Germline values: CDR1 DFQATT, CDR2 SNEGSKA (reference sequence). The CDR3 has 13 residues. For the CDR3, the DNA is TGCAGTGCTAGGGAACTCTCCTACAATGAGCAGTTCTTC. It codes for CSARELSYNEQFF.

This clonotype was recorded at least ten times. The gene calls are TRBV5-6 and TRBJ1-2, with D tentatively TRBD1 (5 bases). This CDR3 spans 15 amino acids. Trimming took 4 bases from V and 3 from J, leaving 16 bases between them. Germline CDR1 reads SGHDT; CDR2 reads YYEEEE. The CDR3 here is CASSRAGRGDYGYTF. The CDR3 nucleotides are TGTGCCAGCAGCCGAGCGGGGAGGGGTGACTATGGCTACACCTTC.

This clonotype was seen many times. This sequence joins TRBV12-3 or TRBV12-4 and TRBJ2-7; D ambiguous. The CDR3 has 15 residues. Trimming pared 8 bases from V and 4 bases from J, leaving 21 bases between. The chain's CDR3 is CASVLRRGFRYEQYF. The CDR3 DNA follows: TGTGCCAGCGTTCTACGGAGAGGATTCCGATACGAGCAGTACTTC.

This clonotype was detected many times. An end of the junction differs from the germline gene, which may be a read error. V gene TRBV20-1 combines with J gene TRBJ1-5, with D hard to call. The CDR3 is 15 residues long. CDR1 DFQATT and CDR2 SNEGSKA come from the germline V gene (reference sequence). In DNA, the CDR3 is TGCAGTGCTAGTGGCCCGGGCCTTAGCAATAAGCCCCAGCATTTT. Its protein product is CSASGPGLSNKPQHF.

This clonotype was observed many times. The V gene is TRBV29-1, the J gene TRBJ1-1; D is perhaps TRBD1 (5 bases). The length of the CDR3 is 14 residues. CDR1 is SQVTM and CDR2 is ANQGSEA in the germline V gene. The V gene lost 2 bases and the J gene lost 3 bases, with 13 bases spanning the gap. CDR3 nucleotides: TGCAGCGTTGAATCATGGCAGGGATACACTGAAGCTTTCTTT. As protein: CSVESWQGYTEAFF.

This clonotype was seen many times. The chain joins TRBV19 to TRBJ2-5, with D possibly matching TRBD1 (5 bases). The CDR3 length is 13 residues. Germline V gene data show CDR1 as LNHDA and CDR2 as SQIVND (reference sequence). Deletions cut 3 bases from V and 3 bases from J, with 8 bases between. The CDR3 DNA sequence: TGTGCCAGTAGTATTACCAGGGAAGAGACCCAGTACTTC. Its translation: CASSITREETQYF.

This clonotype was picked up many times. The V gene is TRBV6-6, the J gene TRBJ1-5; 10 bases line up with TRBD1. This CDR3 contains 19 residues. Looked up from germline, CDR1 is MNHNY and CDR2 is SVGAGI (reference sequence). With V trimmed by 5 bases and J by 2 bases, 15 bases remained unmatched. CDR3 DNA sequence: TGTGCCAGCAGTCCCGCTGCGGGACAGGGGTTTTTGCGCAATCAGCCCCAGCATTTT. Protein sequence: CASSPAAGQGFLRNQPQHF.

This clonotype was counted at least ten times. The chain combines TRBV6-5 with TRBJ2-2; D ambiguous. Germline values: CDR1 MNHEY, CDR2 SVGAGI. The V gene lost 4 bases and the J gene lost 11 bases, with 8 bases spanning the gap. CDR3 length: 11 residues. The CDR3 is CASSSDIELFF. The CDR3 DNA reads TGTGCCAGCAGTTCCGACATAGAGCTGTTTTTT.

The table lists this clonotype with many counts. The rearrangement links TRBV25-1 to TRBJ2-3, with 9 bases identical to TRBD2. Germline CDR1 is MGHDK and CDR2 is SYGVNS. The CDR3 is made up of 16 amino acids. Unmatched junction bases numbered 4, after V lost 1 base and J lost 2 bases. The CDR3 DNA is TGTGCCAGCAGTGAATCGCGGGAGGGGTACACAGATACGCAGTATTTT. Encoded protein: CASSESREGYTDTQYF.

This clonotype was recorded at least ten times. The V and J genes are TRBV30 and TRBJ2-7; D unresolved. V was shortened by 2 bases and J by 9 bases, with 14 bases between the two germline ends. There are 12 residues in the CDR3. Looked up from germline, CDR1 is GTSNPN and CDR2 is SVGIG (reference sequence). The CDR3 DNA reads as TGTGCCTGGAGTTTCTCCCGGCTCCCGCAGTACTTC. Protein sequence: CAWSFSRLPQYF. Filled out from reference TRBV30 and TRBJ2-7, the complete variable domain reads SQTIHQWPATLVQPVGSPLSLECTVEGTSNPNLYWYRQAAGRGLQLLFYSVGIGQISSEVPQNLSASRPQDRQFILSSKKLLLSDSGFYLCAWSFSRLPQYFGPGTRLTVT.

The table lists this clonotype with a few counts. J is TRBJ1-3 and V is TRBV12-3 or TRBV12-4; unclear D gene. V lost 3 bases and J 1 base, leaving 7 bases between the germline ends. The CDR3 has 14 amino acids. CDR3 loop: CASSFSGSGNTIYF. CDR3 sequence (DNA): TGTGCCAGCAGTTTTTCGGGATCTGGAAACACCATATATTTT.

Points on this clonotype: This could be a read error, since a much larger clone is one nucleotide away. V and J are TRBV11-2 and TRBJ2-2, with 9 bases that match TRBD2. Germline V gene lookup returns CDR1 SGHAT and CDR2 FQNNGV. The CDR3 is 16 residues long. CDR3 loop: CAGSSRLAVNTGELFF. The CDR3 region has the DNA TGTGCCGGCAGCTCACGACTAGCGGTGAACACCGGGGAGCTGTTTTTT.

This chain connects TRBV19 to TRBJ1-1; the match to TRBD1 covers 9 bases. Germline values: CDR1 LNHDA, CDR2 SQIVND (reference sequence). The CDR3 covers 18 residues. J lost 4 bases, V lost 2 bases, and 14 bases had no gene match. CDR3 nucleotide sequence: TGTGCCAGTAGTATACGGGTGACAGGGGGAAGGGGAAGCACTGAAGCTTTCTTT. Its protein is CASSIRVTGGRGSTEAFF. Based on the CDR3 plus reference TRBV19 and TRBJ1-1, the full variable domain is DGGITQSPKYLFRKEGQNVTLSCEQNLNHDAMYWYRQDPGQGLRLIYYSQIVNDFQKGDIAEGYSVSREKKESFPLTVTSAQKNPTAFYLCASSIRVTGGRGSTEAFFGQGTRLTVV.

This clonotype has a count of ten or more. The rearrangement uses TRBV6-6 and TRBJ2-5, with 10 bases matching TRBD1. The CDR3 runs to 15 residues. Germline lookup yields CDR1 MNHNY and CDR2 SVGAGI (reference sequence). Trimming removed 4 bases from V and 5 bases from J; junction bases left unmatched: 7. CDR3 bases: TGTGCCAGCAGTTCTAGACAGGGGGCGGGCGAGACCCAGTACTTC. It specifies CASSSRQGAGETQYF.

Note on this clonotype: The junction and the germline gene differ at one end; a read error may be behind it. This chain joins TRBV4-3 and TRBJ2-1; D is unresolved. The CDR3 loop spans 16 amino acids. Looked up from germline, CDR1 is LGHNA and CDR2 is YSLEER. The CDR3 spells CASGFSRVRADNERFF. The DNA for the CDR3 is TGCGCCAGCGGTTTCAGTAGGGTACGCGCAGACAATGAGCGGTTCTTC.

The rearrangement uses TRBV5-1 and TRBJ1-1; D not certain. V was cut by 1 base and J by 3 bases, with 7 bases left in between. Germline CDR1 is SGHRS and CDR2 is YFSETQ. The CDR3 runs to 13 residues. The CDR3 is CASSLHRYTEAFF. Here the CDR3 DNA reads TGCGCCAGCAGCTTGCACAGATACACTGAAGCTTTCTTT.

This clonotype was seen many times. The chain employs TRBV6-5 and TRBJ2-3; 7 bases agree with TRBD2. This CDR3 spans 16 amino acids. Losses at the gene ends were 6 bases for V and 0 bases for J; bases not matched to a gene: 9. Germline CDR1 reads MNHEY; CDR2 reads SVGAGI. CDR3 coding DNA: TGTGCCAGCAGCCCTTGGGGCGGGGGTAGCACAGATACGCAGTATTTT. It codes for CASSPWGGGSTDTQYF.

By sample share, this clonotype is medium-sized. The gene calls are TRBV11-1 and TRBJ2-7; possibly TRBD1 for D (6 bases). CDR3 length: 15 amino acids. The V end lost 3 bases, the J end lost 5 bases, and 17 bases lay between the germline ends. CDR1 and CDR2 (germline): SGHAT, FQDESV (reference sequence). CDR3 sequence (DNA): TGTGCCAGCAGCTTGCAAACAGGGACCAGAAACGAGCAGTACTTC. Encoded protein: CASSLQTGTRNEQYF.

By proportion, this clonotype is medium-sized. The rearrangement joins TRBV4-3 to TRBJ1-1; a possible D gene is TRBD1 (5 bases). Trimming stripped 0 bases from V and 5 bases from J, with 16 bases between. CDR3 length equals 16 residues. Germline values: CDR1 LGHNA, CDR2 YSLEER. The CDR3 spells CASSQDRRQPETEAFF. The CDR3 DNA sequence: TGCGCCAGCAGCCAAGATCGGAGACAGCCTGAGACTGAAGCTTTCTTT.

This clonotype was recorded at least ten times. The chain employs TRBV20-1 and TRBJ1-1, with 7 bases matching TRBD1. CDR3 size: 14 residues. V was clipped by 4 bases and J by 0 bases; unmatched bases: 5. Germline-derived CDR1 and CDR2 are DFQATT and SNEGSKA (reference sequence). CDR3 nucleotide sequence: TGCAGTGCTAAAAGGGACAGCGTGAACACTGAAGCTTTCTTT. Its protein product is CSAKRDSVNTEAFF.

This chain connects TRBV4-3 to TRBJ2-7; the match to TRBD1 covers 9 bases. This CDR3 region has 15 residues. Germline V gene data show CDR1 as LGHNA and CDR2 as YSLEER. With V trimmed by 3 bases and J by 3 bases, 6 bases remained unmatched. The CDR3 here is CASSQGQGRFYEQYF. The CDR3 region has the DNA TGCGCCAGCAGCCAGGGACAGGGAAGATTCTACGAGCAGTACTTC.

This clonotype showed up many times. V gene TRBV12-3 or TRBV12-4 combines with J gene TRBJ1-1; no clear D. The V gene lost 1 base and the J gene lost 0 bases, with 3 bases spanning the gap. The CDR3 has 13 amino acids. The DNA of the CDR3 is TGTGCCAGCAGTTTAGTACTGAACACTGAAGCTTTCTTT. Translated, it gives CASSLVLNTEAFF.

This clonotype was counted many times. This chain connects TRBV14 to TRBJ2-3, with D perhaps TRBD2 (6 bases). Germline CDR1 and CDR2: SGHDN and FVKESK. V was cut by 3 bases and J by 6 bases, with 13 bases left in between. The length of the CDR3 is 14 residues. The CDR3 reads CASSHRLVADTQYF. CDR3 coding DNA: TGTGCCAGCAGCCACAGACTAGTTGCGGATACGCAGTATTTT.

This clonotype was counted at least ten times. The chain's CDR3 is CASSQDNIRTEAFF. CDR3 nucleotides: TGCGCCAGCAGCCAAGATAACATCCGGACTGAAGCTTTCTTT. The chain employs TRBV4-1 and TRBJ1-1; no reliable D call. Germline CDR1 reads MGHRA; CDR2 reads YSYEKL. The CDR3 has 14 amino acids. Trimming cost V 0 bases and J 5 bases, with 10 bases left between them.